Listed below are T cell receptor beta chains from one sample, sequenced in a study of T cells in Graves' hyperthyroidism and ophthalmopathy. TCRdb used MiXCR to reprocess the multiplex PCR reads, holding one entry per CDR3 protein. The repertoire consists of 90,000 to 120,000 distinct CDR3 sequences, with 15% to 20% occurring once and the leading ten covering around 44%. Sequencing was done on a sample of blood. These receptors all come from a woman in her 50s with Graves' hyperthyroidism. The CDR3 runs from the conserved cysteine through the conserved F or W. D genes are given only for firm matches. Size is omitted from some rows. Given values are once, few, many or a class for expanded clones.

d_call	clone_size	v_call	j_call	cdr3_nt	cdr3_aa
.	many	TRBV18	TRBJ1-3	TGTGCCAGCTCACAGGGGACGGCTATCTCTGGAAACACCATATATTTT	CASSQGTAISGNTIYF
.	many	TRBV2	TRBJ1-1	TGTGCCAGCAGTTTTGACTCTAGGGACACTGAAGCTTTCTTT	CASSFDSRDTEAFF
TRBD1	.	TRBV28	TRBJ2-1	TGTGCCAGCAGCTTACCCAGGGACAGGGGGCTCTACAATGAGCAGTTCTTC	CASSLPRDRGLYNEQFF
TRBD1	many	TRBV2	TRBJ1-1	TGTGCCAGCATTAGACAGGGGAACACTGAAGCTTTCTTT	CASIRQGNTEAFF
TRBD2	many	TRBV5-1	TRBJ2-7	TGCGCCAGCAGCTTGGATCTAGCGGGACTCGGCGAGCAGTACTTC	CASSLDLAGLGEQYF
.	many	TRBV4-2	TRBJ2-3	TGTGCCAGCAGCGCGACGGTACTCACAGATACGCAGTATTTT	CASSATVLTDTQYF
TRBD2	.	TRBV11-2	TRBJ2-3	TGTGCCAGCAGCTTATACACCGGGACTAGCGGGCGCACAGATACGCAGTATTTT	CASSLYTGTSGRTDTQYF
TRBD2	many	TRBV20-1	TRBJ2-2	TGCAGTGCTAGAGGACCCAGCGGGAGGGCGAACGGGGAGCTGTTTTTT	CSARGPSGRANGELFF
.	many	TRBV3-1	TRBJ1-5	TGTGCCAGCAGCCAAGGTAGAGCGACAAGCAATCAGCCCCAGCATTTT	CASSQGRATSNQPQHF
TRBD2	many	TRBV18	TRBJ2-1	TGTGCCAGCTCACCAATGCCTAGCGGGACATACAATGAGCAGTTCTTC	CASSPMPSGTYNEQFF
.	.	TRBV5-1	TRBJ2-2	TGCGCCAGCAGCTCAGGGCCCGGGGGGCCCGGGGAGCTGTTTTTT	CASSSGPGGPGELFF
.	many	TRBV5-1	TRBJ2-5	TGCGCCAGCAGCTTGGAACGGGGCTGGGAGACCCAGTACTTC	CASSLERGWETQYF
TRBD2	many	TRBV3-1	TRBJ2-3	TGTGCCAGCAGAGCTAGCGGATTCCGAACCACAGATACGCAGTATTTT	CASRASGFRTTDTQYF
TRBD2	.	TRBV5-6	TRBJ2-3	TGTGCCAGCAGCTTTCCGACTAGCGGGAGAGATACGCAGTATTTT	CASSFPTSGRDTQYF
TRBD2	.	TRBV20-1	TRBJ2-3	TGCAGTGTCCGGGCGGGAGGCCTGGCTGGTTCAGATACGCAGTATTTT	CSVRAGGLAGSDTQYF
.	many	TRBV10-3	TRBJ2-5	TGTGCCATCAGTGAGAGTCTTGGGACGGGGGAAGAGACCCAGTACTTC	CAISESLGTGEETQYF
TRBD1	many	TRBV20-1	TRBJ1-3	TGCAGCGCGGACAGGGTGGCTGGAAACACCATATATTTT	CSADRVAGNTIYF
.	many	TRBV20-1	TRBJ2-2	TGCAGTGCTAGGGGCAGCGGGGAGCTGTTTTTT	CSARGSGELFF
TRBD1	many	TRBV2	TRBJ2-1	TGTGCCAGCCCCCCGGGACAGGACAACAATGAGCAGTTCTTC	CASPPGQDNNEQFF
.	many	TRBV11-1	TRBJ2-3	TGTGCCAGCAGCACTCATCAGACAGCAAATACGCAGTATTTT	CASSTHQTANTQYF
.	.	TRBV5-1	TRBJ2-2	TGCGCCAGCAGCTTGGACAGGGCGGCCGAGGAGCTGTTTTTT	CASSLDRAAEELFF
TRBD1	many	TRBV2	TRBJ1-2	TGTGCCAGCAGCCTAATACTCACAGGGGGCAAAGATGGCTACACCTTC	CASSLILTGGKDGYTF
TRBD2	many	TRBV6-1	TRBJ2-3	TGTGCCAGCAGTGACCGGGGAGGGACAGATACGCAGTATTTT	CASSDRGGTDTQYF
.	many	TRBV27	TRBJ1-5	TGTGCCAGCAGTTTAAAGGGACACAATCAGCCCCAGCATTTT	CASSLKGHNQPQHF
TRBD1	many	TRBV20-1	TRBJ1-2	TGCAGGGCCCGGGACAGGTTGAACTATGGCTACACCTTC	CRARDRLNYGYTF
.	many	TRBV7-2	TRBJ2-7	TGTGCCAGCAGCTTAGATTTCGTCTACGAGCAGTACTTC	CASSLDFVYEQYF
TRBD1	.	TRBV12-3/TRBV12-4	TRBJ1-5	TGTGCCAGCAGCAAAGGACAGGGTAGGAGACAGCCCCAGCATTTT	CASSKGQGRRQPQHF
.	.	TRBV30	TRBJ2-2	TGTGCCTGGAGCCCTAGGGCGGGGCGCACCGGGGAGCTGTTCTTT	CAWSPRAGRTGELFF
.	many	TRBV28	TRBJ1-5	TGTGCCAGCAGTTTACCGGGCTATAGCAATCAGCCCCAGCATTTT	CASSLPGYSNQPQHF
TRBD1	many	TRBV20-1	TRBJ1-1	TGCAGTGCTAGCGGACAGGGGACTGAAGCTTTCTTT	CSASGQGTEAFF
.	many	TRBV20-1	TRBJ2-2	TGCAGTGCTATTTTCCCGAACACCGGGGAGCTGTTTTTT	CSAIFPNTGELFF
.	many	TRBV20-1	TRBJ1-4	TGCAGTGCTAGGACTTCTGAAGGGACCAGCCGTAATGAAAAACTGTTTTTT	CSARTSEGTSRNEKLFF
.	many	TRBV20-1	TRBJ2-1	TGCAGTGCTAGCCCCGCGCCCGATGAGCAGTTCTTC	CSASPAPDEQFF
.	many	TRBV2	TRBJ1-4	TGTGCCAGCAGTAAAGTTAATGAAAAACTGTTTTTT	CASSKVNEKLFF
TRBD1	few	TRBV4-1	TRBJ1-6	TGCGCCAGCAGCCAAGATTCGACAGGGGCCAATTCACCCCTCCACTTT	CASSQDSTGANSPLHF
.	many	TRBV28	TRBJ2-3	TGTGCCAGCAGTTTATTTGCGCACCGCACAGATACGCAGTATTTT	CASSLFAHRTDTQYF
.	many	TRBV5-1	TRBJ2-7	TGCGCCAGCAGCTTGCGAGACTACGAGCAGTACTTC	CASSLRDYEQYF
TRBD2	many	TRBV20-1	TRBJ2-5	TGCAGTGCTAGAGCTAGCGGGAGAATAACCCAGTACTTC	CSARASGRITQYF
TRBD2	few	TRBV6-1	TRBJ2-3	TGTGCCAGCAGCCTTAGCGGGAGCGCAGATACGCAGTATTTT	CASSLSGSADTQYF
.	many	TRBV11-1	TRBJ1-1	TGTGCCAGCAGCTTAGAACGGAGAACTGAAGCTTTCTTT	CASSLERRTEAFF
TRBD2	many	TRBV14	TRBJ2-1	TGTGCCAGCAGCCAAGTTTTCAGGACTAGCGGGAGGAAGACCTACAATGAGCAGTTCTTC	CASSQVFRTSGRKTYNEQFF
TRBD2	few	TRBV6-5	TRBJ2-1	TGTGCCAGCAGTTATCTAAATTCCGGGACTAGGGGAGTGAGTGAGCAGTTCTTC	CASSYLNSGTRGVSEQFF
.	many	TRBV11-2	TRBJ2-1	TGTGCCAGCAGCTTATACTCCCAGGAAAACAATGAGCAGTTCTTC	CASSLYSQENNEQFF
.	many	TRBV20-1	TRBJ1-6	TGCAGTGCTCGGACCGACTCCTATAATTCACCCCTCCACTTT	CSARTDSYNSPLHF
.	.	TRBV9	TRBJ1-2	TGTGCCAGCAGCCAAACAGGTTTCTATGGCTACACCTTC	CASSQTGFYGYTF
.	many	TRBV18	TRBJ2-5	TGTGCCAGCTCACCACGGCGGGACCAAGAGACCCAGTACTTC	CASSPRRDQETQYF
.	many	TRBV15	TRBJ1-1	TGTGCCACCAGCCGTGAAGGAGATGAAGCTTTCTTT	CATSREGDEAFF
.	many	TRBV6-1	TRBJ2-2	TGTGCCACCCATCCGGGCCCAACCCTCACCGGGGAGCTGTTTTTT	CATHPGPTLTGELFF
.	many	TRBV20-1	TRBJ2-5	TGCAGTGCTAGTATGAAGGGCCGGGGGGAGACCCAGTACTTC	CSASMKGRGETQYF
TRBD1	many	TRBV18	TRBJ1-2	TGTGCCAGCTCACGGTCCACAGGGGAGGGCTACACCTTC	CASSRSTGEGYTF
TRBD1	many	TRBV24-1	TRBJ1-2	TGTGCCACCAGCCTGACAGGGAATGGCTACACCTTC	CATSLTGNGYTF
.	many	TRBV6-2/TRBV6-3	TRBJ2-1	TGTGCCAGCAGCCTAGTTTCAAATTCGGGTGAGCAGTTCTTC	CASSLVSNSGEQFF
.	many	TRBV3-1	TRBJ2-2	TGTGCCAGCAGCCAAGTCCCCAGCACCGGGGAGCTGTTTTTT	CASSQVPSTGELFF